The rows below give T cell receptor beta chains drawn from one sample of a study of identical twins. TCRdb analysed the 5' RACE reads with MiXCR anew, one entry per CDR3 protein. This table has more than 250,000 distinct CDR3 sequences, under 9% appearing once. These same data were also listed under a study on yellow fever vaccine responses in identical twins.

The specimen sequenced was memory (CD45RO+) T cells sorted from blood. The receptors derive from a woman between 18 and 29 years old in good health. CDR3s include the opening cysteine and the closing phenylalanine or tryptophan. Fields, in order: D gene, clone size, J gene, V gene, CDR3 DNA, CDR3 protein. D genes are given only for firm matches. Clone size appears in some rows only: once, few, many, or a class for an expanded clone.

.,.,TRBJ2-7,TRBV15,TGTGCCACCAGCAGGGGCGTGGGGGGCCCAACGATCTCCTACGAGCAGTACTTC,CATSRGVGGPTISYEQYF
TRBD1,few,TRBJ1-1,TRBV4-1,TGCGCCAGCAGCCAAGGACAGGGGAACACTGAAGCTTTCTTT,CASSQGQGNTEAFF
.,many,TRBJ2-7,TRBV12-3/TRBV12-4,TGTGCCAGCAGTTTGAACGATGCCTACCAGCAGTACTTC,CASSLNDAYQQYF
TRBD2,.,TRBJ2-3,TRBV12-5,TGTGCTAGTGGTTCCCCTAGCGGGGTTAGCACAGATACGCAGTATTTT,CASGSPSGVSTDTQYF
.,few,TRBJ1-4,TRBV7-8,TGTGCCAGCAGCTTAGGTGCAGGGAACGAAAAACTGTTTTTT,CASSLGAGNEKLFF
TRBD1,.,TRBJ1-1,TRBV28,TGTGCCAGCAGCACTGCCGGGACAGGGGGGAGGAGTGAAGCTTTCTTT,CASSTAGTGGRSEAFF
.,.,TRBJ2-1,TRBV6-1,TGTGCCAGCAGTCAAACTAGCTTTTCAGTGGTGAGCTCCTACAATGAGCAGTTCTTC,CASSQTSFSVVSSYNEQFF
.,few,TRBJ2-5,TRBV2,TGTGCCAGCAGTGAAGCGCCCTACCGAGGGGAGACCCAGTACTTC,CASSEAPYRGETQYF
.,.,TRBJ2-1,TRBV27,TGTGCCAGCAGTTTACGGCCTCGACTCGGGCAGTTCTTC,CASSLRPRLGQFF
.,many,TRBJ2-3,TRBV7-6,TGTGCCAGCAGCTTAGCGCGGGCAGGGGGGACAGATACGCAGTATTTT,CASSLARAGGTDTQYF
TRBD1,.,TRBJ1-1,TRBV25-1,TGTGCCAGCAGTGACTGGACAGGGGGAATGAACACTGAAGCTTTCTTT,CASSDWTGGMNTEAFF
.,many,TRBJ2-5,TRBV25-1,TGTGCCACCTCAAATCGGGAAAGGTTGCAGACCCAGTACTTC,CATSNRERLQTQYF
.,many,TRBJ1-6,TRBV6-5,TGTGCCAGCAGTTACCTGGGTGACTCACCCCTCCACTTT,CASSYLGDSPLHF
TRBD2,few,TRBJ2-7,TRBV24-1,TGTGCCACCAGTGACACGGGGACTAGCGGAACCTACGAGCAGTACTTC,CATSDTGTSGTYEQYF
.,.,TRBJ1-1,TRBV28,TGTGCCAGCAGTTCGGCAGGGATTAGGACTGAAGCTTTCTTT,CASSSAGIRTEAFF
.,many,TRBJ2-1,TRBV10-3,TGTGCCACCCAGGGTGGATACGGGACACGGAATGAGCAGTTCTTC,CATQGGYGTRNEQFF
.,.,TRBJ1-2,TRBV6-4,TGTGCCAGCAGTGACTCGGGGGGGGCGGATGGCTACACCTTC,CASSDSGGADGYTF
.,.,TRBJ2-1,TRBV11-2,TGTGCCAGCAGCTTACAGTCAGACAGCAATGAGCAGTTCTTC,CASSLQSDSNEQFF
.,many,TRBJ1-1,TRBV14,TGTGCCAGCAGCCAGTTCAGACTCTCGGAAGCTTTCTTT,CASSQFRLSEAFF
.,few,TRBJ1-2,TRBV20-1,TGCAGTGCTAAGGGGCGCAGCGCCCTTTATGGCTACACCTTC,CSAKGRSALYGYTF
.,.,TRBJ2-2,TRBV5-1,TGCGCCAGCAGCTCCATGACGGGAGTCGGGGAGCCGTTTTTT,CASSSMTGVGEPFF
TRBD1,few,TRBJ2-7,TRBV6-5,TGTGCCAGCAGTTACTCGAGCCCCCGGACAGGTTCCTACGAGCAGTACTTC,CASSYSSPRTGSYEQYF
TRBD2,.,TRBJ2-7,TRBV11-2,TGTGCCAGCAGCTTAGGGGGAGGGCGGTGGTACTTC,CASSLGGGRWYF
.,many,TRBJ1-2,TRBV20-1,TGCAGTGCTAGAGATGGAACCCAGACTAACTATGGCTACACCTTC,CSARDGTQTNYGYTF
.,.,TRBJ2-2,TRBV12-3/TRBV12-4,TGTGCCAGCAGAGGGGAGACGAACACCGGGGAGCTGTTTTTT,CASRGETNTGELFF
.,.,TRBJ2-7,TRBV12-5,TGTGCTAGTGGTGCCGGAACGTACTACGAGCAGTACTTC,CASGAGTYYEQYF
TRBD2,many,TRBJ2-1,TRBV25-1,TGTGCCAGCAGTCCACCGGGACTACAATCCTACAATGAGCAGTTCTTC,CASSPPGLQSYNEQFF
.,.,TRBJ2-1,TRBV7-8,TGTGCCAGCAGCTTAGTAGGAGCCTCCAATGAGCAGTTCTTC,CASSLVGASNEQFF
.,many,TRBJ1-5,TRBV6-1,TGTGCCAGCAGTGAAGGTGAAGGGGTAGAGCCCCAGCATTTT,CASSEGEGVEPQHF
TRBD2,many,TRBJ2-5,TRBV5-1,TGCGCCAGCAGCTTGGGACATTCTAGCGGGAGTCTTGAGACCCAGTACTTC,CASSLGHSSGSLETQYF
.,few,TRBJ2-1,TRBV12-3/TRBV12-4,TGTGCCAGCAGGAGAACAGTGGACAATGAGCAGTTCTTC,CASRRTVDNEQFF
TRBD1,many,TRBJ1-1,TRBV24-1,TGTGCCACGACAGGGTGGGAGAGCACTGAAGCTTTCTTT,CATTGWESTEAFF
TRBD1,few,TRBJ1-2,TRBV7-2,TGTGCCAGCAGCCCTCAAACCGGGACAGCCTGGGGCTACACCTTC,CASSPQTGTAWGYTF
.,many,TRBJ2-7,TRBV5-1,TGCGCCAGCAGCTTGGGAGCCGGGCCCCCCTCCTACGAGCAGTACTTC,CASSLGAGPPSYEQYF
.,many,TRBJ1-5,TRBV28,TGTGCCAGCAGTTTATACAGTCTTAGCAATCAGCCCCAGCATTTT,CASSLYSLSNQPQHF
TRBD1,many,TRBJ1-2,TRBV28,TGTGCCAGCAGTCCCCCAGGGGGTAACTATGGCTACACCTTC,CASSPPGGNYGYTF
TRBD2,many,TRBJ2-3,TRBV6-4,TGTGCCAGCAGTGCTAGCGGGGGGGCAGATACGCAGTATTTT,CASSASGGADTQYF
TRBD1,few,TRBJ2-3,TRBV11-2,TGTGCCAGCAGCTCGTTAAGGGGGCTGCGACCGACCCCCTCGCAGTATTTT,CASSSLRGLRPTPSQYF
.,few,TRBJ1-2,TRBV10-3,TGTGCCATCAGGGCCACCCCGGACAGTAACTATGGCTACACCTTC,CAIRATPDSNYGYTF
TRBD1,many,TRBJ1-2,TRBV2,TGTGCCAGCAGGGCTGGGACAGGGACACCCAACTATGGCTACACCTTC,CASRAGTGTPNYGYTF
TRBD2,many,TRBJ2-3,TRBV6-1,TGTGCCAGCAGGAACCCACTAGCGGGGGAAAGCACAGATACGCAGTATTTT,CASRNPLAGESTDTQYF
TRBD2,many,TRBJ2-7,TRBV7-8,TGTGCCAGCAGCAAGGGGACTAGCGGGAGGAAGAGCGAGCAGTACTTC,CASSKGTSGRKSEQYF
TRBD1,many,TRBJ2-2,TRBV12-3/TRBV12-4,TGTGCCAGCAGAGCCGGGGACAGGAACACCGGGGAGCTGTTTTTT,CASRAGDRNTGELFF
.,many,TRBJ2-5,TRBV11-1,TGTGCCAGCAGCTTTGGGGAGACCCAGTACTTC,CASSFGETQYF
.,few,TRBJ2-7,TRBV20-1,TGCAGTGCTAGGGGCTTTAGTTTGGGGGAGCAGTACTTC,CSARGFSLGEQYF
TRBD2,many,TRBJ2-7,TRBV7-9,TGTGCCAGCAGCAAAACTAGCGGGAGTAGAAGCGAGCAGTACTTC,CASSKTSGSRSEQYF
TRBD1,.,TRBJ2-1,TRBV7-9,TGTGCCAGCAGCTTGGGACAGCCGAATACCTACAATGAGCAGTTCTTC,CASSLGQPNTYNEQFF
.,.,TRBJ2-3,TRBV7-3,TGTGCCAGCAGCGTACAGGGGAGGACGCAGTATTTT,CASSVQGRTQYF
.,many,TRBJ1-6,TRBV5-1,TGCGCCAGCAGCTTGGTGGACCCGGGGGATTCACCCCTCCACTTT,CASSLVDPGDSPLHF